A selection of T cell receptor beta chains follows, all from one sample in a study of human T cells and chemical hapten exposure. TCRdb ran MiXCR on the RACE reads and lists one entry per CDR3 protein. Of approximately 87,000 distinct CDR3 sequences listed, approximately 10% are singletons. The sample in question was whole blood, obtained in connection with sensitization to the hapten diphenylcyclopropenone (DPC). The receptors shown here come from a woman in her thirties or forties with alopecia areata. Some clones in this sample may be carry-over from other donors' samples. CDR3s include the opening cysteine and the closing phenylalanine or tryptophan. D genes are given only for firm matches. Size is stated for part of the rows, as once, few or many counts, or as a class when the clone is expanded.

TRBD2	TRBJ2-2	TRBV7-6	few	TGTGCCAGCAGTCGACTAGCGGGAGGTCTCGGGGAGCTGTTTTTT	CASSRLAGGLGELFF
TRBD2	TRBJ2-7	TRBV6-6	.	TGTGCCAGCAGTTACTCGAAGGGGCTGGCGGGAGAATGGTACGAGCAGTACTTC	CASSYSKGLAGEWYEQYF
.	TRBJ2-3	TRBV19	few	TGTGCCAGTAGTATAGACTCGCCCTCTAATACGCAGTATTTT	CASSIDSPSNTQYF
.	TRBJ2-3	TRBV7-2	.	TGTGCCAGCAGCTCCTTCTATAGCACAGATACGCAGTATTTT	CASSSFYSTDTQYF
.	TRBJ1-1	TRBV29-1	.	TGCAGCGTTCCGGGGTTGGGGATTGGAGCTTTCTTT	CSVPGLGIGAFF
.	TRBJ2-5	TRBV20-1	many	TGCAGTGCTAGCCGGACAGCAGAGACCCAGTACTTC	CSASRTAETQYF
.	TRBJ1-1	TRBV27	.	TGTGCCAGCAGTTTATCGAAAACGGTAAGCGCTGAAGCTTTCTTT	CASSLSKTVSAEAFF
.	TRBJ1-5	TRBV7-9	few	TGTGCCAGCAGCTTAACCGGGACACCCTCGCGGCCCCAGCATTTT	CASSLTGTPSRPQHF
.	TRBJ1-1	TRBV9	many	TGTGCCAGCAGCGTAGTCGGCAGCACTGAAGCTTTCTTT	CASSVVGSTEAFF
TRBD1	TRBJ1-2	TRBV5-5	.	TGTGCCAGCTGGCCGGGACAGGTTCGGAACTATGGCTACACCTTC	CASWPGQVRNYGYTF
.	TRBJ2-6	TRBV12-3/TRBV12-4	.	TGTGCCAGCAGTTTTTGGGTAGGCTCTGGGGCCAACGTCCTGACTTTC	CASSFWVGSGANVLTF
.	TRBJ2-1	TRBV7-2	many	TGTGCCAGCAGTTCCTCAGGGCCCAATGAGCAGTTCTTC	CASSSSGPNEQFF
.	TRBJ2-5	TRBV28	.	TGTGCCAGCAGTTTAAGTTCGGTCCGGACCCAGTACTTC	CASSLSSVRTQYF
.	TRBJ1-5	TRBV7-8	.	TGTGCCAGCAGCTTAGAGTGGAGCGCGAGCAATCAGCCCCAGCATTTT	CASSLEWSASNQPQHF
TRBD1	TRBJ2-5	TRBV6-5	few	TGTGCCAGCAGAAACACAGGGGGCGCCGGAGAGACCCAGTACTTC	CASRNTGGAGETQYF
TRBD1	TRBJ1-2	TRBV7-9	.	TGTGCCAGCAGCTCGGGGACAGGGTACTATGGCTACACCTTC	CASSSGTGYYGYTF
.	TRBJ2-1	TRBV7-2	.	TGTGCCAGCAGCTTAGCGGGGGTAGCGGCTTACAATGAGCAGTTCTTC	CASSLAGVAAYNEQFF
.	TRBJ1-2	TRBV5-4	many	TGTGCCAGCAGCCGGACGGGAAGCTATGGCTACACCTTC	CASSRTGSYGYTF
.	TRBJ2-4	TRBV20-1	many	TGCAGTGCGACCCCGCGACAAAACATTCAGTACTTC	CSATPRQNIQYF
.	TRBJ1-1	TRBV12-3/TRBV12-4	few	TGTGCCAGCAGTCTAAATGGGGGCCCGAACACTGAAGCTTTCTTT	CASSLNGGPNTEAFF
.	TRBJ1-5	TRBV28	.	TGTGCCAGCAGCAAGGGGTTGGGAAATCAGCCCCAGCATTTT	CASSKGLGNQPQHF
.	TRBJ1-5	TRBV4-1	many	TGCGCCAGCAGCCAAGATCGCAGGGATAATCAGCCCCAGCATTTT	CASSQDRRDNQPQHF
.	TRBJ2-3	TRBV18	many	TGTGCCAGCTCACACGGAACAGATACGCAGTATTTT	CASSHGTDTQYF
.	TRBJ2-7	TRBV7-2	.	TGTGCCAGCAGCTTGGGGGGTGTCGAGCAGTACTTC	CASSLGGVEQYF
.	TRBJ2-1	TRBV5-6	.	TGTGCCAGCAGCTCCGGCGGGACGGTTTACAATGAGCAGTTCTTC	CASSSGGTVYNEQFF
TRBD1	TRBJ1-1	TRBV12-3/TRBV12-4	few	TGTGCCAGCAGTTTCCGACAGGGCACTGAAGCTTTCTTT	CASSFRQGTEAFF
.	TRBJ2-2	TRBV2	many	TGTGCCAGCAGTAGATATGAACTACAAAACACCGGGGAGCTGTTTTTT	CASSRYELQNTGELFF
.	TRBJ2-7	TRBV9	.	TGTGCCAGCAGCGTAGTTGAGGGAGAGCAGTACTTC	CASSVVEGEQYF
.	TRBJ1-2	TRBV19	many	TGTGCCAGTATGTCCGGGACATTCCATGGCTACACCTTC	CASMSGTFHGYTF
TRBD2	TRBJ2-4	TRBV12-3/TRBV12-4	.	TGTGCCAGCAGTCTTACCCCTAGCGGGGGGGTAAAAAACATTCAGTACTTC	CASSLTPSGGVKNIQYF
.	TRBJ1-5	TRBV29-1	.	TGCAGCGTTGGTCAGGGCTATCAGCCCCAGCATTTT	CSVGQGYQPQHF
TRBD2	TRBJ2-2	TRBV4-3	.	TGCGCCAGCAGCCAAGATCCTAGCGGGGGGGCCGGGGAGCTGTTTTTT	CASSQDPSGGAGELFF
.	TRBJ2-5	TRBV7-9	few	TGTGCCAGCAGCTCTACGATTGTGCCGGAGACCCAGTACTTC	CASSSTIVPETQYF
TRBD2	TRBJ2-1	TRBV20-1	many	TGCAGTGCCGCGCCTAGCGGGGGGTACAATGAGCAGTTCTTC	CSAAPSGGYNEQFF
.	TRBJ1-2	TRBV6-2/TRBV6-3	few	TGTGCCAGCAGTTACGACAGTGGCTACACCTTC	CASSYDSGYTF
TRBD1	TRBJ1-6	TRBV13	many	TGTGCCAGCAGCTCCCGGGACAGCCCCAATTCACCCCTCCACTTT	CASSSRDSPNSPLHF
.	TRBJ1-6	TRBV13	.	TGTGCCAGCAGCGCCCCCGGGGATCGGGCTTCACCCCTCCACTTT	CASSAPGDRASPLHF
.	TRBJ2-3	TRBV6-1	.	TGTGCCAGCAGTGAAAGGGGCAGGGGCCTCCCGCAGTATTTT	CASSERGRGLPQYF
.	TRBJ1-1	TRBV7-8	many	TGTGCCAGCAGCTCCTACAGGAACACTGAAGCTTTCTTT	CASSSYRNTEAFF
.	TRBJ2-3	TRBV7-9	.	TGTGCCAGCAGCTTAGACGGGGGAATAACAGATACGCAGTATTTT	CASSLDGGITDTQYF
.	TRBJ2-5	TRBV12-3/TRBV12-4	few	TGTGCCAGCAGCCGCCGGGGGCCGGAGACCCAGTACTTC	CASSRRGPETQYF
TRBD2	TRBJ2-3	TRBV25-1	many	TGTGCCAGCAGTGTCTCTGGCGGGGGGGCGACAGATACGCAGTATTTT	CASSVSGGGATDTQYF
.	TRBJ2-7	TRBV6-2/TRBV6-3	.	TGTGCCAGCAGCCTCCCGACAGTTACCTACGAGCAGTACTTC	CASSLPTVTYEQYF
.	TRBJ2-7	TRBV11-2	many	TGTGCCAGCAGCCCAGATCTGGCCGAGCAGTACTTC	CASSPDLAEQYF
.	TRBJ1-6	TRBV7-2	many	TGTGCCAGCAGACCAGACAGAAGCTCCTATAATTCACCCCTCCACTTT	CASRPDRSSYNSPLHF
.	TRBJ2-7	TRBV3-1	many	TGTGCCAGCAGCCAAGGAGAGGCACTCTACGAGCAGTACTTC	CASSQGEALYEQYF
.	TRBJ1-1	TRBV12-3/TRBV12-4	few	TGTGCCAGCAGTCTCCACACAGGCAACACTGAAGCTTTCTTT	CASSLHTGNTEAFF
.	TRBJ1-5	TRBV11-2	many	TGTGCCAGCAGCGCAGGGGCGTATAGCAATCAGCCCCAGCATTTT	CASSAGAYSNQPQHF
TRBD1	TRBJ2-6	TRBV6-5	.	TGTGCCAGCAGCTACAGGGGGCCCCAGTGGGGGGCCAACGTCCTGACTTTC	CASSYRGPQWGANVLTF
.	TRBJ2-2	TRBV23-1	.	TGCGCCAGCAGTCAATCAAGGGGCCAGGGGAACACCGGGGAGCTGTTTTTT	CASSQSRGQGNTGELFF
.	TRBJ2-3	TRBV12-3/TRBV12-4	many	TGTGCCAGCAGCCGGGACGAAGATACGCAGTATTTT	CASSRDEDTQYF
.	TRBJ2-3	TRBV7-9	.	TGTGCCAGCAGCTTTAGGGATACGCAGTATTTT	CASSFRDTQYF